The rows below give T cell receptor beta chains drawn from one sample of a study of T-cell memory formation after mild COVID-19. Using its own MiXCR run on the 5' RACE reads, TCRdb lists one record per CDR3 protein. Here the sample spans a few hundred thousand distinct CDR3 sequences, roughly 23% being singletons. The sample consisted of PBMCs or a T cell subset sorted from them (not recorded which). These receptors were collected from an adult woman who had mild COVID-19 (a few samples of this study predate the infection). Cell type and time point are not known. Each CDR3 is given with its conserved first and last residue. A D gene is named only where the DNA matches it firmly. A row's size may be missing; if present it is once, few, many or a size class.

abundance | j_gene | d_gene | v_gene | CDR3nt | CDR3aa
. | TRBJ2-7 | TRBD2 | TRBV4-2 | TGTGCCAGCAGCATGGCCCTAGCGGGAGGAAACTACGAGCAGTACTTC | CASSMALAGGNYEQYF
. | TRBJ1-2 | . | TRBV25-1 | TGTGCCAGCAGCCCAACCCCCCTGGACGGTGGGGGCTATGGCTACACCTTC | CASSPTPLDGGGYGYTF
. | TRBJ2-1 | TRBD1 | TRBV19 | TGTGCCAGTAGTATAGGGGGTAGGACAGGGTTCAATGAGCAGTTCTTC | CASSIGGRTGFNEQFF
. | TRBJ2-7 | . | TRBV7-9 | TGTGCCAGCATCGACCGAGGGTCCTACGAGCAGTACTTC | CASIDRGSYEQYF
few | TRBJ2-1 | TRBD2 | TRBV27 | TGTGCCAGCAGTTCTCCTCGGACTAGCGGGAGAGGGTATGAGCAGTTCTTC | CASSSPRTSGRGYEQFF
few | TRBJ1-1 | TRBD1 | TRBV24-1 | TGTGCCACCAGTGATGGGGTGACAGGGGACACTGAAGCTTTATTT | CATSDGVTGDTEALF
. | TRBJ2-1 | . | TRBV29-1 | TGCAGCGCCGGAATCAATGAGCAGTTCTTC | CSAGINEQFF
. | TRBJ2-7 | . | TRBV29-1 | TGCAGCGTTGAAATGGGGGGGGAGACAGGGTTGTCCTACGAGCAGTACTTC | CSVEMGGETGLSYEQYF
. | TRBJ2-7 | . | TRBV7-9 | TGTGCCAGCAGCTTATGGAGTCCCTACGAGCAGTACTTC | CASSLWSPYEQYF
. | TRBJ2-5 | TRBD1 | TRBV7-8 | TGTGCCAGCAGCTTATCGGACAGGGCAGAGACCCAGTACTTC | CASSLSDRAETQYF
few | TRBJ2-3 | . | TRBV20-1 | TGCAGTGCTAGAACTCACGGACAGATCCGCACAGATACGCAGTATTTT | CSARTHGQIRTDTQYF
. | TRBJ2-7 | TRBD1 | TRBV6-1 | TGTGCCAGCCTCGAGGGGACAGGAGGTAACGAGCAGTACTTC | CASLEGTGGNEQYF
. | TRBJ2-1 | . | TRBV5-1 | TGCGCCAGCAGCTTATCGGCCAGCTCCTACAATGAGCAGTTCTTC | CASSLSASSYNEQFF
. | TRBJ2-3 | . | TRBV4-2 | TGTGCCAGCAGCCAAGATGAGGAGCGTCTCACAGATACGCAGTATTTT | CASSQDEERLTDTQYF
few | TRBJ2-5 | TRBD2 | TRBV6-2/TRBV6-3 | TGTGCCAGCAGCCCTAACGCAGCGGGAGTTGAGACCCAGTACTTC | CASSPNAAGVETQYF
few | TRBJ1-2 | TRBD1 | TRBV7-9 | TGTGCCAGCAGCTTGTCGGGGGGGACAGGGAACTATGGCTACACCTTC | CASSLSGGTGNYGYTF
few | TRBJ2-7 | . | TRBV9 | TGTGCCAGCAGCGACCCCCTCACGGGTAGCTCCTACGAGCAGTACTTC | CASSDPLTGSSYEQYF
few | TRBJ2-1 | TRBD1 | TRBV2 | TGTGCCAGCAGTGAAGAGTCTGGGACAGGGTACAATGAGCAGTTCTTC | CASSEESGTGYNEQFF
. | TRBJ1-1 | . | TRBV3-1 | TGTGCCAGCAGCCAAAGGACCGGGACACCCGTTGAAGCTTTCTTT | CASSQRTGTPVEAFF
few | TRBJ1-1 | . | TRBV24-1 | TGTGCCACCAGTGATTTGTGGAACACTGAAGCTTTCTTT | CATSDLWNTEAFF
few | TRBJ2-1 | . | TRBV29-1 | TGCAGTGTAACGCCGAGGACCAATGAGCAGTTCTTC | CSVTPRTNEQFF
. | TRBJ2-7 | . | TRBV3-1 | TGTGCCAGCAGCCAGTTCGGACCGTCCTACGAGCAGTACTTC | CASSQFGPSYEQYF
many | TRBJ2-1 | TRBD2 | TRBV6-1 | TGTGCCAGCAGTGAGACTAGCGGGAGCTCCGATGAGCAGTTCTTC | CASSETSGSSDEQFF
. | TRBJ2-7 | TRBD2 | TRBV7-2 | TGTGCCAGCAGCTTCGGCGGACTAGCGGGAGGGCCGGTCTACGAGCAGTACTTC | CASSFGGLAGGPVYEQYF
few | TRBJ2-7 | . | TRBV14 | TGTGCCAGCAGCCAAGGGGTGGGACCGAGACACGAGCAGTACTTC | CASSQGVGPRHEQYF
few | TRBJ2-7 | . | TRBV5-1 | TGCGCCAGCAGCTTGGGGCAGGGGATACCTTTTGACGAGCAGTACTTC | CASSLGQGIPFDEQYF
few | TRBJ2-1 | TRBD1 | TRBV5-6 | TGTGCCAGCAGCTTGGCCCGGACAGGGGGCCCAAGCCTCTCCTACAATGAGCAGTTCTTC | CASSLARTGGPSLSYNEQFF
. | TRBJ2-1 | . | TRBV6-5 | TGTGCCAGCAGATATTTCAATGAGCAGTTCTTC | CASRYFNEQFF
few | TRBJ2-1 | . | TRBV9 | TGTGCCAGCAGCGTTACGAACAATGAGCAGTTCTTC | CASSVTNNEQFF
. | TRBJ2-5 | . | TRBV7-7 | TGTGCCAGCAGCTTAGCCGGGGACGTCACCCAGTACTTC | CASSLAGDVTQYF
few | TRBJ2-7 | . | TRBV12-3/TRBV12-4 | TGTGCCAGCAGTTTTATGTGGGGAGCATCCTACGAGCAGTACTTC | CASSFMWGASYEQYF
. | TRBJ2-1 | TRBD2 | TRBV3-1 | TGTGCCAGCAGCCAACACAGCGGGAGTCCTCGGTGGCAGTTCTTC | CASSQHSGSPRWQFF
once | TRBJ2-2 | TRBD2 | TRBV6-6 | TGTGCCAGCAGTTACCCGGGACAGGGAGAAAGAGGACTAGCGGGTACCGGGGAGCTGTTTTTT | CASSYPGQGERGLAGTGELFF
. | TRBJ1-1 | TRBD1 | TRBV6-5 | TGTGCCAGCAGTCATACGGGACAGGCGAACACTGAAGCTTTCTTT | CASSHTGQANTEAFF
few | TRBJ2-1 | TRBD2 | TRBV3-1 | TGTGCCAGCAGCCCGACTAGCGGGAGATTAGATGAGCAGTTCTTC | CASSPTSGRLDEQFF
many | TRBJ2-3 | . | TRBV7-2 | TGTGCCAGCAGCTCCTTGGGAACAGATACGCAGTATTTT | CASSSLGTDTQYF
few | TRBJ1-1 | TRBD1 | TRBV30 | TGTGCCTGGAGTGACGACAGGGGAGAAGCTTTCTTT | CAWSDDRGEAFF
. | TRBJ2-1 | TRBD1 | TRBV24-1 | TGTGCCACCAGTGACTCCGGGACAGTCGACAATGAGCAGTTCTTC | CATSDSGTVDNEQFF
. | TRBJ2-1 | TRBD2 | TRBV11-1 | TGTGCCAGCAGCTATCAAACTAGCGGGGGTCCCTACAATGAGCAGTTCTTC | CASSYQTSGGPYNEQFF
once | TRBJ2-1 | TRBD2 | TRBV7-2 | TGTGCCAGCAGCCTCCCGGGACTAGCGGGAGGTTACAATGAGCAGTTCTTC | CASSLPGLAGGYNEQFF
few | TRBJ2-7 | . | TRBV3-1 | TGTGCCAGCAGCCTCGAAGGACGTCCCGAGTACGAGCAGTACTTC | CASSLEGRPEYEQYF
. | TRBJ2-6 | . | TRBV12-3/TRBV12-4 | TGTGCCAGCAGCAGAATTCAGGGAACGGCCTCTGGGGCCAACGTCCTGACTTTC | CASSRIQGTASGANVLTF
. | TRBJ2-1 | TRBD2 | TRBV7-8 | TGTGCCAGCAGCTTAGGTCTAGCGGGGAACCAGTTCTTC | CASSLGLAGNQFF
few | TRBJ2-1 | . | TRBV4-1 | TGCGCCAGCAGCCAAGGTGTCAGGGGAAGGAATGAGCAGTTCTTC | CASSQGVRGRNEQFF
. | TRBJ2-5 | TRBD2 | TRBV7-9 | TGTGCCAGCAGCCCCGGGACTAGCGGGGGAGAGACCCAGTACTTC | CASSPGTSGGETQYF
few | TRBJ2-7 | TRBD2 | TRBV20-1 | TGCAGTGCTAGAGAGCGGGGGTTTAACGAGCAGTACTTC | CSARERGFNEQYF
. | TRBJ2-1 | TRBD2 | TRBV18 | TGTGCCAGCTCACTGGGACTTGGGACTAGCGGGGGCTATGAGCAGTTCTTC | CASSLGLGTSGGYEQFF
. | TRBJ1-5 | . | TRBV27 | TGTGCCAGCAGTGTTGTGGGAGGACAGCCCCAGCATTTT | CASSVVGGQPQHF
few | TRBJ2-7 | . | TRBV28 | TGTGCCAGCGAGGGGGTCAGTTACGAGCAGTACTTC | CASEGVSYEQYF
. | TRBJ2-5 | . | TRBV7-8 | TGTGCCAGCAGCTTAGCGGGACTCGGGGCCAAAGAGACCCAGTACTTC | CASSLAGLGAKETQYF
. | TRBJ1-4 | . | TRBV11-1 | TGTGCCAGCAGCCTGACAGTATCAACTAATGAAAAACTGTTTTTT | CASSLTVSTNEKLFF
. | TRBJ1-2 | . | TRBV9 | TGTGCCAGCAGCGTAGCGGTGCAGGATGAAGACTATGGCTACACCTTC | CASSVAVQDEDYGYTF
. | TRBJ2-1 | . | TRBV7-2 | TGTGCCAGCAGCCCTGCGGGGGCTAGCGGTAGTTCCTACAATGAGCAGTTCTTC | CASSPAGASGSSYNEQFF